This T cell receptor (beta chain) was retrieved from a study of regulatory T cells in long-lasting Graves disease. Study-level information: With positive TSH receptor antibodies and over 5 years of antithyroid drugs, Graves' disease was considered persistent. Study-level points and caveats: Whereas 950 to 1,000 public clonotypes were shared by new patients, persistent patients shared more, at some 2,900. TRBV28 was favored in persistent disease, as were TRBJ1-2 and TRBJ2-5.

The time point here: persistent/refractory GD, antithyroid drugs over 5 years with positive TRAb. Isolated PBMC RNA provided the starting material for the TCR library. As concerns this clonotype: The antigen is undetermined.

With 6 bases removed from V and 4 bases from J, the gap between germline ends came to 16 bases. The CDR3 length is 15 residues. CDR1 is SEHNR, CDR2 FQNEAQ, per germline (reference sequence). Library construction for TCR beta used iRepertoire HTBI primers and Arm-PCR of CDR3 regions. Each CDR3 protein gets one entry after TCRdb re-called the multiplex PCR reads with MiXCR. The table has 700,000 or so distinct CDR3 sequences, around 30% seen once. This TCR derives from a female donor with Graves disease. The chain employs TRBV7-9 and TRBJ1-3; D not resolved. Here the sequenced sample was peripheral blood mononuclear cells (PBMCs), taken when the disease was refractory, from a patient treated with antithyroid drugs. The CDR3 protein is CASRQTPVNGNTIYF. The CDR3 nucleotides read TGTGCCAGCAGACAAACTCCGGTGAACGGAAACACCATATATTTT.